This T cell receptor beta chain was sequenced in a study of T cells in Graves' hyperthyroidism and ophthalmopathy. Template material for amplifying TCR beta CDR3 regions consisted of RNA transcripts. HTBI primers drove first-round RT-PCR of the TCR CDR3. TCRdb reanalysed the multiplex PCR reads using MiXCR and keeps one entry per CDR3 protein. The sample holds hundreds of thousands of distinct CDR3 sequences; 13% to 15% are singletons and the top ten take roughly 10%. The PBMCs had their origin in 7.5 to 10 ml of fresh peripheral blood. Germline V CDR1 and CDR2: MGHRA, YSYEKL. The length of the CDR3 is 16 residues. Trimming removed 4 bases from V and 1 base from J; junction bases left unmatched: 7. This clonotype was recorded at least ten times.

Material: blood. This chain joins TRBV4-1 and TRBJ2-7, with 10 bases aligning to TRBD1. The receptor's source is a young woman with Graves' hyperthyroidism. CDR3 region: CASSPTGTGASYEQYF. The DNA of the CDR3 is TGCGCCAGCAGCCCGACCGGGACAGGGGCTTCCTACGAGCAGTACTTC.